These T cell receptor beta chains were read from a single sample in a study of T cells in Graves' hyperthyroidism and ophthalmopathy. TCRdb reanalysed the multiplex PCR reads using MiXCR and keeps one entry per CDR3 protein. This table has 460,000 or so distinct CDR3 sequences, under 15% appearing once. The sequencing input was blood. These receptors were obtained from a woman between 18 and 30 years old with Graves' hyperthyroidism. Both conserved end residues are part of each CDR3. D genes are given only for firm matches. Expanded clones get a size class; other rows say once, few or many, or leave the size out.

>TRBJ1-2|NA|TRBD1|TRBV9
TGTGCCAGCAGCTCTTGGACAGGGGGCTATGGCTACACCTTC
CASSSWTGGYGYTF
>TRBJ2-4|few|TRBD2|TRBV3-1
TGTGCCAGCAGCCAGAGGGGGCTAGCGGGAGATTTTGACATTCAGTACTTC
CASSQRGLAGDFDIQYF
>TRBJ1-2|many|NA|TRBV12-5
TGTGCTAGTCGGCCGGACGGCGTTTACTATGGCTACACCTTC
CASRPDGVYYGYTF
>TRBJ1-1|many|NA|TRBV12-3/TRBV12-4
TGTGCCAGCAGTTTACGCGGAGGAATAGGCACTGAAGCTTTCTTT
CASSLRGGIGTEAFF
>TRBJ1-5|few|NA|TRBV9
TGTGCCAGCAGCGTAGGGGGGGGATCACCCCAGCATTTT
CASSVGGGSPQHF
>TRBJ1-5|many|NA|TRBV30
TGTGCCTGGAGTAGAGGGGCTAGCGGTCAGCCCCAGCATTTT
CAWSRGASGQPQHF
>TRBJ2-7|many|TRBD2|TRBV19
TGTGCCAGTTCCGGGACTAGCGGCTACGAGCAGTACTTC
CASSGTSGYEQYF
>TRBJ1-1|few|NA|TRBV19
TGTGCCAGTCAGGGGCCTCGTACTGAAGCTTTCTTT
CASQGPRTEAFF
>TRBJ2-2|NA|NA|TRBV20-1
TGCAGTGCTTCGTCGCCAAAGGGGGGTAGTGTCACCGGGGAGCTGTTTTTT
CSASSPKGGSVTGELFF
>TRBJ2-7|NA|TRBD1|TRBV20-1
TGCAGTGCTAGAGATGGGGGGGGACAGGGGGCCTACGAGCAGTACTTC
CSARDGGGQGAYEQYF
>TRBJ1-1|NA|NA|TRBV5-1
TGCGCCAGCAGCAAAGAGACTGAAGCTTTCTTT
CASSKETEAFF
>TRBJ1-3|NA|NA|TRBV7-2
TGTACCAGCAGCCTTAACACCAATCCTGGAAACACCATATATTTT
CTSSLNTNPGNTIYF
>TRBJ1-2|many|NA|TRBV12-3/TRBV12-4
TGTGCCAGCAGTAGGAATTCGGGCTACACCTTC
CASSRNSGYTF
>TRBJ1-1|many|NA|TRBV6-1
TGTGCCAGCAGTGAACCCCCGGGTAGGGTCTTGAACACTGAAGCTTTCTTT
CASSEPPGRVLNTEAFF
>TRBJ2-1|few|NA|TRBV6-4
TGTGCCAGCAGTGACGGGGATTCCAGGGAGCAGTTCTTC
CASSDGDSREQFF
>TRBJ2-1|NA|TRBD2|TRBV11-3
TGTGCCAGCAGCCCGCGGACTAGCGGGAGTGTAAATGAGCAGTTCTTC
CASSPRTSGSVNEQFF
>TRBJ2-5|many|TRBD2|TRBV20-1
TGCAGTGCTCACCACACTAGCGTCGAGACCCAGTACTTC
CSAHHTSVETQYF
>TRBJ2-3|many|NA|TRBV7-2
TGTGCCAGCAGCTTCGAGGGGTGGGGCGTCACTAGCACAGATACGCAGTATTTT
CASSFEGWGVTSTDTQYF
>TRBJ2-1|many|NA|TRBV5-4
TGTGCCAGCAGTCCCAGGGCCCGTGGAGGCAATGAGCAGTTCTTC
CASSPRARGGNEQFF
>TRBJ2-1|NA|TRBD2|TRBV15
TGTGCCACCAGCGGCCGGGTACCGGGACTAGCGGAAGCCAATGAGCAGTTCTTC
CATSGRVPGLAEANEQFF
>TRBJ2-4|NA|NA|TRBV7-9
TGTGCCAGCAGACTACCCGGAGCCCTAAACATTCAGTACTTC
CASRLPGALNIQYF
>TRBJ2-1|many|TRBD2|TRBV11-3
TGTGCCAGCAGCTCGCCTAGCGGGAGGACCAATGAGCAGTTCTTC
CASSSPSGRTNEQFF
>TRBJ2-6|many|TRBD1|TRBV20-1
TGCAGTGCACGACAGACAGGGTTCTCTGGGGCCAACGTCCTGACTTTC
CSARQTGFSGANVLTF
>TRBJ2-5|many|NA|TRBV14
TGTGCCAGCAGCCTACGGACGGGGATTTCTGAGACCCAGTACTTC
CASSLRTGISETQYF